This TCR beta chain was recovered during a study of identical twins (dated by TCRdb to between 2015 and 2016). The study in broad terms: The study deep-sequenced TCR alpha and beta repertoires from monozygotic twins, unrelated adults of various ages and cord blood to test whether fetal clonotypes persist. To rule out contamination, the twin experiments were replicated at different times with different library preparation protocols. Points the paper makes about the study in general: Conclusions relied on cross-sectional statistical analysis, since the same donors could not be followed over many years. Abundant cord blood beta clonotypes had fewer insertions, young adult naive repertoires showed a similar but weaker trend, and memory repertoires showed no such trend. Zero-insertion analyses could be partly confounded by invariant T cells such as MAIT and iNKT, though diverse VJ usage argued against such confounding for most clonotypes. A weaker excess of twin sharing was found in beta out-of-frame sequences because the signal-to-noise ratio was lowered by fewer shared sequences. Out-of-frame TCR alpha sequences shared between twins showed an excess of low generation-probability sequences compared with coincidental sharing between unrelated individuals. Out-of-frame TCR alpha sharing in monozygotic twins was systematically underestimated by recombination models, whereas sharing between unrelated individuals was in agreement with the recombination models.

This clonotype was counted between two and nine times. The antigen it recognizes is unknown. No quality values exist for individual bases; no much larger clone is one base distant. Libraries were made using 5' RACE. The run used an Illumina HiSeq 2000. A universal primer binding site was added through template switching, and the final cDNA carried a unique molecular identifier so that TCR cDNA molecules could be counted accurately. Specific primers in the conserved constant-segment region were used to synthesize first-strand cDNA for TCR alpha and beta chains. To control for contamination, each cDNA library was double barcoded with a SMART-Mk sample barcode plus Illumina barcodes. TruSeq adapter sequences, together with Illumina sample barcodes, were added in two successive PCR steps. Sequencing of the TCR alpha and beta cDNA libraries was done on the Illumina HiSeq platform using custom primers. Per the source publication's procedure: MiGEC was used to process raw reads and extract unique molecular identifiers, and MiXCR was used to find CDR3 positions. Recombination models were inferred per individual with the repgenHMM and IGoR tools using an EM algorithm. Shared clonotypes were analyzed with the tcR package in R, and sharing was normalized by the product of cloneset sizes. To study raw recombination free of thymic and clonal selection effects, out-of-frame nonproductive sequences were analyzed. TCRdb itself trimmed the public reads at Q25 with fastp, ran MiXCR and retained productive beta chains. A single entry per CDR3 protein holds the most common genes and DNA from its merged rows. These V and J calls originate from TCRdb's pipeline instead of the authors' own analysis. In all, the sample holds 1.5 million to 2 million distinct CDR3 sequences, and under 35% of those were seen once. 0.25% to 0.3% of the sample is taken by the ten largest.

The CDR1 and CDR2 encoded by the germline V gene are MGHDK and SYGVNS. Ends trimmed: V by 4 bases, J by 5 bases; bases unmatched to a gene: 9. There are 16 amino acids in the CDR3, from cysteine to phenylalanine inclusive. CDR3 DNA only is kept here, 48 bases in frame from base 1. Every donor in the study was a healthy Caucasian. The sample comprised cord blood. This receptor chain uses TRBV25-1 and TRBJ1-4, with 8 bases in between that match TRBD1. The clonotype originates from a newborn girl in good health. The nucleotides read TGTGCCAGCAGTGCCGCCCCAGGGGGCGGGAATGAAAAACTGTTTTTT. Its protein reads: CASSAAPGGGNEKLFF.